This T cell receptor beta chain was sequenced in a study of lymphopenia after photon versus proton radiotherapy. Study-wide results and limits: Proton therapy kept repertoires fairly stable, unlike photons, which gained effector/memory cells. After lymphocyte nadir, photon-treated repertoires showed oligoclonal expansion, especially CD8+ Temra. In patients who died, overall survival fell as post-nadir TCR diversity dropped more. Better survival with proton therapy was suggested as possible, not demonstrated.

V lost 5 bases and J lost 7, with 18 bases in between. This CDR3 contains 14 residues. Per germline, CDR1 SGHNT and CDR2 YENEEA. Profiling relied on immunoSEQ multiplex PCR, and the TCRdb table lists in-frame clones only, not all of them. The data show 30,000 to 45,000 clones, under 90% seen once. About this clone: Its antigen is still unknown.

J is TRBJ2-7 and V is TRBV11-3; D might be TRBD1 (7 bases). The input for sequencing was peripheral blood, taken from a patient treated with photon-based radiotherapy. This receptor was taken from a man in his fifties with gastric cancer. CDR3 DNA: TGTGCCAGCAGCGAACAGCGGGCAGGGGGGGAGCAGTACTTC. Its protein product is CASSEQRAGGEQYF.